Listed below are T cell receptor beta chains from one sample, sequenced in a study of T cells in Graves' hyperthyroidism and ophthalmopathy. TCRdb itself ran the multiplex PCR reads through MiXCR, one entry per CDR3 protein. The table records approximately 570,000 distinct CDR3 sequences, around 20% of them present only once. Sequencing input: blood. The receptor set was obtained from a man aged 40-55 years with Graves' ophthalmopathy. CDR3s include the opening cysteine and the closing phenylalanine or tryptophan. Each record gives: V gene, J gene, clone size, D gene, CDR3 length, CDR3 DNA, CDR3 protein. D genes are given only for firm matches. A row's size may be missing; if present it is once, few, many or a size class.

V gene: TRBV5-5; J gene: TRBJ1-5; clone size: NA; D gene: NA; CDR3 length: 16; CDR3 DNA: TGTGCCAGCAGCTTGAGCCAGTCTCTGGGGAATCAGCCCCAGCATTTT; CDR3 protein: CASSLSQSLGNQPQHF
V gene: TRBV12-3/TRBV12-4; J gene: TRBJ1-4; clone size: many; D gene: TRBD1; CDR3 length: 16; CDR3 DNA: TGTGCCAGCAGTTCCGGGACAGGGATCATTCGCGAAAAACTGTTTTTT; CDR3 protein: CASSSGTGIIREKLFF
V gene: TRBV29-1; J gene: TRBJ1-2; clone size: NA; D gene: NA; CDR3 length: 12; CDR3 DNA: TGCAGCGTTGAGTTTAGGACCTATGGCTACACCTTC; CDR3 protein: CSVEFRTYGYTF
V gene: TRBV7-9; J gene: TRBJ1-5; clone size: few; D gene: TRBD1; CDR3 length: 16; CDR3 DNA: TGTGCCAGCAGCTTAACGACAGGGGCTAGCAATCAGCCCCAGCATTTT; CDR3 protein: CASSLTTGASNQPQHF
V gene: TRBV6-1; J gene: TRBJ1-2; clone size: few; D gene: NA; CDR3 length: 15; CDR3 DNA: TGTGCCAGCAGTGTCCGAACCATTCCCAACTATGGCTACACCTTC; CDR3 protein: CASSVRTIPNYGYTF
V gene: TRBV18; J gene: TRBJ2-2; clone size: NA; D gene: NA; CDR3 length: 16; CDR3 DNA: TGTGCCAGCTCACCACCGGATAGGCCGAACACCGGGGAGCTGTTTTTT; CDR3 protein: CASSPPDRPNTGELFF
V gene: TRBV3-1; J gene: TRBJ1-1; clone size: few; D gene: TRBD1; CDR3 length: 16; CDR3 DNA: TGTGCCAGCAGCCACGATTGGACAGGGGGCATCACGTTGGCTTTCTTT; CDR3 protein: CASSHDWTGGITLAFF
V gene: TRBV19; J gene: TRBJ2-1; clone size: few; D gene: NA; CDR3 length: 14; CDR3 DNA: TGTGCCACTGGGTGGGGCAGCCTATACAATGAGCAGTTCTTC; CDR3 protein: CATGWGSLYNEQFF
V gene: TRBV5-8; J gene: TRBJ1-1; clone size: few; D gene: NA; CDR3 length: 13; CDR3 DNA: TGTGCCAGCAGCTGGCAGGGATCCACTGAAGCTTTCTTT; CDR3 protein: CASSWQGSTEAFF
V gene: TRBV28; J gene: TRBJ1-2; clone size: many; D gene: NA; CDR3 length: 14; CDR3 DNA: TGTGCCAGCAGTCAGAACCCTCGCTACGACGGCTACACCTTC; CDR3 protein: CASSQNPRYDGYTF
V gene: TRBV20-1; J gene: TRBJ2-3; clone size: many; D gene: TRBD2; CDR3 length: 18; CDR3 DNA: TGCAGTGCGCCCCCGGGACTAGCGGGGGAGATACGCACAGATACGCAGTATTTT; CDR3 protein: CSAPPGLAGEIRTDTQYF
V gene: TRBV9; J gene: TRBJ2-7; clone size: few; D gene: NA; CDR3 length: 14; CDR3 DNA: TGTGCCAGCAGCCCTGCCCTCCACGGATACGAGCAGTACTTC; CDR3 protein: CASSPALHGYEQYF